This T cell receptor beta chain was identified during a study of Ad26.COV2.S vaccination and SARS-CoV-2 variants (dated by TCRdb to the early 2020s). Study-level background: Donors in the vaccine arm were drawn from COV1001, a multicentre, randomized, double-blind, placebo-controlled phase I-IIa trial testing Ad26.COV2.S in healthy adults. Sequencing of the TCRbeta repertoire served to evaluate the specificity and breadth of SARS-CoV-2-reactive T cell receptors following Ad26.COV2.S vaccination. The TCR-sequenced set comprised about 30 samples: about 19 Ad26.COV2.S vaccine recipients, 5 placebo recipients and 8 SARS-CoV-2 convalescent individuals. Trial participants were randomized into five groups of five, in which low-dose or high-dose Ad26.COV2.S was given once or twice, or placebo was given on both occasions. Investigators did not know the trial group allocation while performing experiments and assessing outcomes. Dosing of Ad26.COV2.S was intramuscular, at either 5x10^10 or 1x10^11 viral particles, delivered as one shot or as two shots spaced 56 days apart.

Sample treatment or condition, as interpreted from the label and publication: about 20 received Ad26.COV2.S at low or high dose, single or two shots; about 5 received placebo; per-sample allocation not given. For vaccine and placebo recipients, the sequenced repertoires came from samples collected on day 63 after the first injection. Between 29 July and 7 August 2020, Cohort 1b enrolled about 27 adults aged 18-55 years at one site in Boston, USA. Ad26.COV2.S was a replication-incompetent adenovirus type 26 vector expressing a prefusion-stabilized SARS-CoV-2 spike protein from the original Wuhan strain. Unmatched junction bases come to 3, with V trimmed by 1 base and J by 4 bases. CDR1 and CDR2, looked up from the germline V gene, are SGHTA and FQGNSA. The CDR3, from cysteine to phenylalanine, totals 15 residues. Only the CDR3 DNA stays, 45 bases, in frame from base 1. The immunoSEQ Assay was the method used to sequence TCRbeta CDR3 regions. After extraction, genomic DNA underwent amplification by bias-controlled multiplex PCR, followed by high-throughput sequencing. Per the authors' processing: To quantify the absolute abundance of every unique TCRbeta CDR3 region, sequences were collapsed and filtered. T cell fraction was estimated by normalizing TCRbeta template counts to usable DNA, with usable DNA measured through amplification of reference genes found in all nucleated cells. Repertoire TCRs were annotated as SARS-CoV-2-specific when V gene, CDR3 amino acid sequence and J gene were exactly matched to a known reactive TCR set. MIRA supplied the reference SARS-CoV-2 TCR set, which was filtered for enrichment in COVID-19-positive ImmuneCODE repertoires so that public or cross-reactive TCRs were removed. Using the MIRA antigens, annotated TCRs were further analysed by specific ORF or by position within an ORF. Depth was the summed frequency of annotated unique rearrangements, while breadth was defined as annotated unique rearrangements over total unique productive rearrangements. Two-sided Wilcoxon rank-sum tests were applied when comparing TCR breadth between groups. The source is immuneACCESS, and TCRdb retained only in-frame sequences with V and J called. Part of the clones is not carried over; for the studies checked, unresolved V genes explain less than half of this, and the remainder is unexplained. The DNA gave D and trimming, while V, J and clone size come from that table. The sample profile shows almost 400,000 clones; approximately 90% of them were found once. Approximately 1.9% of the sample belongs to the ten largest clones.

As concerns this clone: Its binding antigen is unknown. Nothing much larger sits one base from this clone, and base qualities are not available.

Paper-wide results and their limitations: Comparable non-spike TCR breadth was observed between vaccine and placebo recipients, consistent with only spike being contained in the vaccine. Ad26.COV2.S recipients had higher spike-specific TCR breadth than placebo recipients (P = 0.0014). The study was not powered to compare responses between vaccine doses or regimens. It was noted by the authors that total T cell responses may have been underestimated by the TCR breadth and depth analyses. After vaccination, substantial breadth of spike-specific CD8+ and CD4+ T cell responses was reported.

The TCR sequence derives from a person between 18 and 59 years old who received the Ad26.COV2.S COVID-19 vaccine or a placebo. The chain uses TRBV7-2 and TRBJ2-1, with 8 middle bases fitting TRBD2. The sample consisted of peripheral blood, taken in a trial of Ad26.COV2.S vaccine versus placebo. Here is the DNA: TGTGCCAGCAGCTTAGTAGCGGGGATATACAATGAGCAGTTCTTC. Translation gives CASSLVAGIYNEQFF.